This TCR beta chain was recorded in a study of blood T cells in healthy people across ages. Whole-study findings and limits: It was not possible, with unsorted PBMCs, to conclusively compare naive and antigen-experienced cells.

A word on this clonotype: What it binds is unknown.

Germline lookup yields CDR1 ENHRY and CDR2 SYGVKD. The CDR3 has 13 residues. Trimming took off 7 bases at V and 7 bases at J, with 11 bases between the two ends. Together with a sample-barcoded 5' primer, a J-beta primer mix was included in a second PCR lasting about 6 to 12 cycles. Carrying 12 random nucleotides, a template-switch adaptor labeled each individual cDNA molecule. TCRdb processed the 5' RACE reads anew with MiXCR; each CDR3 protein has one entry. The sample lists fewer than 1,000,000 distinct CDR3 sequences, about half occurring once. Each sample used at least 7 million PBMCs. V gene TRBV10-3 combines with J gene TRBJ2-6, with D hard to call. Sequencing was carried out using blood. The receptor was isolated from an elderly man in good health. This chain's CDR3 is CAINPSGANVLTF. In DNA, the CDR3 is TGTGCCATCAACCCTTCGGGTGCCAACGTCCTGACTTTC.